This passage covers 9 T cell receptor beta chains from one sample sequenced in a study of blood T cell repertoires in COVID-19. This table comes from immunoSEQ multiplex PCR, and its TCRdb copy is limited to in-frame clones, with some not included. The sample contains about 290,000 clones, roughly 91% of which appear only once. The sample was peripheral blood. Receptor source: a woman aged 25 to 45 with COVID-19, enrolled during active disease.

CDR3 loop: CASSARTGTGNNEQFF. CDR3 coding DNA: TGTGCCAGCAGCGCAAGAACCGGGACAGGGAACAATGAGCAGTTCTTC. This chain uses TRBV7-6 with TRBJ2-1; TRBD1 aligns across 9 bases. J was trimmed by 5 bases and V by 5 bases; bases with no gene match: 10. CDR1 is SGHVS, CDR2 FNYEAQ, per germline. This CDR3 has 16 residues.

The genes are TRBV18 and TRBJ1-1; perhaps TRBD1 as D (6 bases). This CDR3 is 16 amino acids long. The germline V and J ends were trimmed by 3 bases and 5 bases, with 19 bases remaining between them. The germline V gene has CDR1 KGHSH and CDR2 LQKENI. CDR3 nucleotide sequence: TGTGCCAGCTCACCCACCCGGGGCAGGGGTGGGACTGAAGCTTTCTTT. Translating gives CASSPTRGRGGTEAFF.

This clone has a handful of counts. This rearrangement joins TRBV13 to TRBJ2-7, with 12 bases lining up with TRBD1. V trimming: 5 bases; J trimming: 2 bases; junction bases outside the gene matches: 22. The CDR3 runs to 21 residues. Looked up from germline, CDR1 is PRHDT and CDR2 is FYEKMQ (reference sequence). The CDR3 region is CASSAPYGTGGSGGPTYEQYF. DNA of the CDR3: TGTGCCAGCAGCGCCCCATATGGGACAGGGGGCAGCGGGGGCCCTACCTACGAGCAGTACTTC. Supplemented by reference TRBV13 and TRBJ2-7, the full variable domain reads AAGVIQSPRHLIKEKRETATLKCYPIPRHDTVYWYQQGPGQDPQFLISFYEKMQSDKGSIPDRFSAQQFSDYHSELNMSSLELGDSALYFCASSAPYGTGGSGGPTYEQYFGPGTRLTVT.

This chain joins TRBV13 and TRBJ2-7, with 7 bases lining up with TRBD1. CDR3 length: 14 amino acids. V shed 3 bases and J 2 bases; nucleotides not matched to a gene: 4. Germline CDR1 reads PRHDT; CDR2 reads FYEKMQ (reference sequence). CDR3 sequence (DNA): TGTGCCAGCAGCTTCGGACAGGCCCCCTACGAGCAGTACTTC. It encodes CASSFGQAPYEQYF.

The V and J genes are TRBV2 and TRBJ1-3; D is possibly TRBD1 (5 bases). The ends were cut back, 4 bases at V and 0 bases at J, with 16 bases in the middle. Germline V gene lookup returns CDR1 SNHLY and CDR2 FYNNEI. The CDR3 consists of 17 residues. The CDR3 region is CASSGRQGLFSGNTIYF. In DNA, the CDR3 is TGTGCCAGCAGTGGTCGGCAGGGCCTCTTCTCTGGAAACACCATATATTTT.

The gene calls are TRBV18 and TRBJ1-2; TRBD1 is a possible D gene (6 bases). Germline loops: CDR1 KGHSH, CDR2 LQKENI. With 3 bases removed from V and 9 bases from J, the gap between germline ends came to 11 bases. This CDR3 comprises 12 residues. The CDR3 DNA sequence: TGTGCCAGCTCACCGGTCCAGGGGAGCTACACCTTC. Its translation is CASSPVQGSYTF.

Comment on this clone: The same CDR3 is also encoded by other DNA sequences in this sample. V and J are TRBV27 and TRBJ2-7, with no clear D. The CDR3 has 13 amino acids. The V gene lost 3 bases and the J gene lost 3 bases, with 9 bases spanning the gap. Germline lookup yields CDR1 MNHEY and CDR2 SMNVEV (reference sequence). The CDR3 DNA sequence: TGTGCCAGCAGTTTGGGCAGAGACTACGAGCAGTACTTC. Its protein product is CASSLGRDYEQYF.

This chain's CDR3 is CASSAYSVFGNQPQHF. The CDR3 DNA sequence: TGTGCCAGCAGTGCCTATTCGGTTTTCGGCAATCAGCCCCAGCATTTT. The chain is built from TRBV6-2 or TRBV6-3 and TRBJ1-5; D is unclear. Germline CDR1 MNHEY, CDR2 SVGEGT. The CDR3 covers 16 residues. V lost 5 bases and J lost 2, with 16 bases in between.

In this sample, this clone turned up a few times. The chain carries TRBV28 and TRBJ1-2; a weak D match, TRBD1 (6 bases). Trimming took off 2 bases at V and 7 bases at J, with 8 bases between the two ends. Germline V gives CDR1 MDHEN, CDR2 SYDVKM. The CDR3 extends over 12 amino acids. CDR3: CASSLPGAGYTF. The CDR3 DNA is TGTGCCAGCAGTTTACCAGGGGCTGGCTACACCTTC.